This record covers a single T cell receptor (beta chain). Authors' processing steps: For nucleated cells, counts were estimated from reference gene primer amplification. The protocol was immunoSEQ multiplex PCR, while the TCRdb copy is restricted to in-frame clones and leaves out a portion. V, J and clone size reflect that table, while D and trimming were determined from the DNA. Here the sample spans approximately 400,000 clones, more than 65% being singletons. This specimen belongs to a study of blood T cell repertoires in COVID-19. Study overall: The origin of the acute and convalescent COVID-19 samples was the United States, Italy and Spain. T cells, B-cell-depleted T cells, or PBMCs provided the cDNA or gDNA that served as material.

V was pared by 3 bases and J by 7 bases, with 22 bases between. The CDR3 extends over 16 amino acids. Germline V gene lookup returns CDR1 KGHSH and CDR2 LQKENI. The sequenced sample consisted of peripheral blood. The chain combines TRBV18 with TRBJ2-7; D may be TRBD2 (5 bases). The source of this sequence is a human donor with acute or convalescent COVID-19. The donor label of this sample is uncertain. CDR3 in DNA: TGTGCCAGCTCACCCCTACCCCCACTTGTACGGGGTGAGCAGTACTTC. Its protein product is CASSPLPPLVRGEQYF.